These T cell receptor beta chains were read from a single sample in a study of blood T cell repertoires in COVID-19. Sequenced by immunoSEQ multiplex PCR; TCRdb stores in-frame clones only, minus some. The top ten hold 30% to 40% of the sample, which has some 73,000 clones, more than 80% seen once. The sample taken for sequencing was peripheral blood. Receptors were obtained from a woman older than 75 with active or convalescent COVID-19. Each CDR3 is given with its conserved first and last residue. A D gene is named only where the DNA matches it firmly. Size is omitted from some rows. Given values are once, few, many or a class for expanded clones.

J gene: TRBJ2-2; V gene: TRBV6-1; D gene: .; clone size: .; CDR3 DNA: TGTGCCAGCAGTGAGGAGGGTCCCGGGGAGCTGTTTTTT; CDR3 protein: CASSEEGPGELFF
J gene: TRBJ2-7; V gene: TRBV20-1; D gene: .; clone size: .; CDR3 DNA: TGCAGTGCTAGTGGACACGCAAGAGACTACGAGCAGTACTTC; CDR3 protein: CSASGHARDYEQYF
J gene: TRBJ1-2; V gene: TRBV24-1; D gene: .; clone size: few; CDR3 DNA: TGTGCCACCACCGGAATCGGGGTAAAATATGGCTACACCTTC; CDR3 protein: CATTGIGVKYGYTF
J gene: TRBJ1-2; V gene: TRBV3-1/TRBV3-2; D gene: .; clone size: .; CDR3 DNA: TGTGCCAGCAGCCAGAGACAGGAACCAAACTATGGCTACACCTTC; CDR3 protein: CASSQRQEPNYGYTF
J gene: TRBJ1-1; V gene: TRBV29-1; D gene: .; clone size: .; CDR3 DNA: TGCAGCGTTGAAGAAAGACGGGGGACGAACACTGAAGCTTTCTTT; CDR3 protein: CSVEERRGTNTEAFF
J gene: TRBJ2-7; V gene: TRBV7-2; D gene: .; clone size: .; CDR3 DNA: TGTGCCAGCAGCTTAGTACTTGGATTAGCGGCATCCTACGAGCAGTACTTC; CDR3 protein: CASSLVLGLAASYEQYF
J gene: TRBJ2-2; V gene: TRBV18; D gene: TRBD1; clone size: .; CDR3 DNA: TGTGCCAGCTCACCGACAGGGCCGAACACCGGGGAGCTGTTTTTT; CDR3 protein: CASSPTGPNTGELFF
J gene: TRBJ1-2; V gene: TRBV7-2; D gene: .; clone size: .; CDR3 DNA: TGTGCCAGCAGCTCGATTTTAGGTGGAGTTTATGGCTACACCTTC; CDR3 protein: CASSSILGGVYGYTF
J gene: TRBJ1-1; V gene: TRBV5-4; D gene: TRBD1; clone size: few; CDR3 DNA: TGTGCCAGCAGCTCAGCCCCGACAGGGCCCACTGAAGCTTTCTTT; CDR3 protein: CASSSAPTGPTEAFF
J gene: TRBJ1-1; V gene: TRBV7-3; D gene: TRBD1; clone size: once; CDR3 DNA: TGTGCCAGCAGCTACGACAGGGAAGCTGAAGCTTTCTTT; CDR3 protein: CASSYDREAEAFF
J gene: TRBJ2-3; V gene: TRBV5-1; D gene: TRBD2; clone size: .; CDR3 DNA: TGCGCCAGCAGCTTGGAAGGGAGGGGCACAGATACGCAGTATTTT; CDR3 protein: CASSLEGRGTDTQYF
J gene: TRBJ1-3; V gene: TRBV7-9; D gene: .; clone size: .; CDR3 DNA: TGTGCCAGCAGCTTAGTTGCCAGGGCGTCTGGAAACACCATATATTTT; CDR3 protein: CASSLVARASGNTIYF
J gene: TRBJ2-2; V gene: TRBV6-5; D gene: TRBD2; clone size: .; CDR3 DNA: TGTGCCAGCTCTAGCGGGGGGGCCCGTACCGGGGAGCTGTTTTTT; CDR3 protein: CASSSGGARTGELFF
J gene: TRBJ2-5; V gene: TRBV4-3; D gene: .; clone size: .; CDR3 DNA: TGCGCCAGCAGCCAAGTCCCGGGGAAAAGCGGCCCCAAGGAAGAGACCCAGTACTTC; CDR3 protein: CASSQVPGKSGPKEETQYF
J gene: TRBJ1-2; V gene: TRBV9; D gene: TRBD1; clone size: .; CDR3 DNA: TGTGCCAGCGGCCGATTGGACAGGGCACATGGCTACACCTTC; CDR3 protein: CASGRLDRAHGYTF
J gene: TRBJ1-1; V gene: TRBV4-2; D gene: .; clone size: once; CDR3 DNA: TGTGCCAGCAGCCAAGAGTCCATATCACTCACTGAAGCTTTCTTT; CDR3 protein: CASSQESISLTEAFF
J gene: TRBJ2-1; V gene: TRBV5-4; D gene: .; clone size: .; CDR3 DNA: TGTGCCAGCAGCCCGAGGGGGGGGGCCGCTACGAACAATGAGCAGTTCTTC; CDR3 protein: CASSPRGGAATNNEQFF
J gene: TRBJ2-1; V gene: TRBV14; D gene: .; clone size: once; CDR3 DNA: TGTGCCAGCAGCCTGTTCCGGGGGGACATCTACAATGAGCAGTTCTTC; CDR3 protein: CASSLFRGDIYNEQFF
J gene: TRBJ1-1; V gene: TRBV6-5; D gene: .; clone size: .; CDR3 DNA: TGTGCCACAAGGGACACCAACACTGAAGCTTTCTTT; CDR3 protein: CATRDTNTEAFF
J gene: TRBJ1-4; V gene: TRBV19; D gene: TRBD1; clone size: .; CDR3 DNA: TGTGCCAGTAACTCTTGGACAGGGATGACAACTAATGAAAAACTGTTTTTT; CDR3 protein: CASNSWTGMTTNEKLFF
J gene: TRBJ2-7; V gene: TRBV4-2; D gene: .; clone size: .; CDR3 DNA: TGTGCCAGCAGCCAAGATAATGGAGGGATCTACGAGCAGTACTTC; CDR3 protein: CASSQDNGGIYEQYF
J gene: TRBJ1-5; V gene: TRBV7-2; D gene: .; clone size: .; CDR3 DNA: TGTGCCAGCAGCTTAGTAGCGGAGAGCTATCAGCCCCAGCATTTT; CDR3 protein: CASSLVAESYQPQHF
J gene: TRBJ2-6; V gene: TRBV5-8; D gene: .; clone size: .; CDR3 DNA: TGTGCCAGCAGCTTGCTCGCGGGGGGGGCCAACGTCCTGACTTTC; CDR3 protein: CASSLLAGGANVLTF
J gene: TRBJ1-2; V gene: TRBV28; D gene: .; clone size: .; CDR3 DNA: TGTGCCAGCAGTCCCCTATCCCAGGGAAGTAGGGGCTACACCTTC; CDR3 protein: CASSPLSQGSRGYTF
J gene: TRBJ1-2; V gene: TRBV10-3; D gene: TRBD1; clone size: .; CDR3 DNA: TGTGCCATCAGCACGGGACAGCGGCGTGGCTACACCTTC; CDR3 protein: CAISTGQRRGYTF
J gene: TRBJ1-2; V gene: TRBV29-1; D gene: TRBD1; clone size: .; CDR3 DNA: TGCAGCGTTGCAGGGGGCGGAATCTATGGCTACACCTTC; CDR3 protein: CSVAGGGIYGYTF
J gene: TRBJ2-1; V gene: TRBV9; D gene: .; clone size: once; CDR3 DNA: TGTGCCAGCAGCCCCGGGACTCACGACAATGAGCAGTTCTTC; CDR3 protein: CASSPGTHDNEQFF
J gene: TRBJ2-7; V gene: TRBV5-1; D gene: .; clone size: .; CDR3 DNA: TGCGCCAGCAGCTTGGTAGGGGGTTCCTACGAGCAGTACTTC; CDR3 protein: CASSLVGGSYEQYF
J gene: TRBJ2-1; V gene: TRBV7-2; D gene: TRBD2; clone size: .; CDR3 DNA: TGTGCCAGCAGCCGCGGGGGGGCGGGAAACAATGAGCAGTTCTTC; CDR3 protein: CASSRGGAGNNEQFF
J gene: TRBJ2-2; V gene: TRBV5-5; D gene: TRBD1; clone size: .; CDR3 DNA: TGTGCCAGCAGCTTCCTGCAGGGGGCCGCCGGGGAGCTGTTTTTT; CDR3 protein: CASSFLQGAAGELFF